This TCR beta chain was sequenced for a study of blood T cells in healthy people across ages. Overall study findings and caveats: In these data, TCR beta diversity tracked strongly with naive T cell percentage. Greater diversity and more naive CD4+ cells were seen in long-lived donors than in aged donors.

A remark on this clonotype: Antigen unknown.

The authors ran a second PCR of roughly 7 to 11 cycles using a sample-barcoded 5' primer and a J-beta primer mix. TCRdb reanalysed the 5' RACE reads using MiXCR and keeps one entry per CDR3 protein. This sample has about 670,000 distinct CDR3 sequences, with approximately 40% found just once. The CDR3 length is 16 residues. V trimming: 1 base; J trimming: 4 bases; junction bases outside the gene matches: 6. Per the germline V gene, CDR1 is LNHNV and CDR2 is YYDKDF (reference sequence). This clonotype was obtained from an elderly man in good health. This chain uses TRBV15 with TRBJ2-5; 10 nucleotides align to TRBD2. The sample taken for sequencing was blood. CDR3 sequence reads: CATSRVRLAGVETQYF. CDR3 nucleotide sequence: TGTGCCACCAGCAGAGTGCGTCTAGCGGGAGTAGAGACCCAGTACTTC. Using reference TRBV15 and TRBJ2-5 for the parts outside the CDR3, the full variable domain is DAMVIQNPRYQVTQFGKPVTLSCSQTLNHNVMYWYQQKSSQAPKLLFHYYDKDFNNEADTPDNFQSRRPNTSFCFLDIRSPGLGDTAMYLCATSRVRLAGVETQYFGPGTRLLVL.